This T cell receptor (beta chain) is drawn from a study of Ad26.COV2.S vaccination and SARS-CoV-2 variants. The treatment denotes: over 15 received Ad26.COV2.S at low or high dose, single or two shots; a few received placebo; per-sample allocation not given. Sampling was performed 63 days after the first vaccine or placebo injection. Study findings and constraints: Vaccine recipients surpassed placebo recipients in spike-specific TCR breadth.

With respect to this clone: What it binds is unknown.

The V gene's germline CDR1 is SGHRS and CDR2 YFSETQ. CDR3 length: 16 residues. V lost 4 bases and J lost 7, with 18 bases in between. The assay was immunoSEQ multiplex PCR, and TCRdb's table has in-frame clones only and misses some. Of a few hundred thousand clones in the sample, around nine tenths are singletons; the top ten hold under 2%. The chain has TRBV5-1 and TRBJ1-6, with TRBD1 as a possible D gene (5 bases). The source was peripheral blood, collected in a trial of Ad26.COV2.S vaccine versus placebo. The receptor was isolated from a person between 18 and 65 years old who received the Ad26.COV2.S COVID-19 vaccine or a placebo. The CDR3 DNA is TGCGCCAGCAGCCCGTGGGGGGTGTTCCTAAATTCACCCCTCCACTTT. Encoded protein: CASSPWGVFLNSPLHF.